Given below is one T cell receptor (beta chain) in context. In the authors' methods: Estimates of nucleated cell counts were drawn from the amplification of reference gene primers. Sequenced by immunoSEQ multiplex PCR; TCRdb stores in-frame clones only, minus some. That table is the source of V, J and clone size, and D and trimming were worked out from the DNA. The data show about 54,000 clones, more than 75% seen once. With 1 base removed from V and 4 bases from J, the gap between germline ends came to 9 bases. Germline V CDR1 and CDR2: LNHNV, YYDKDF (reference sequence). The CDR3 extends over 14 amino acids. This sample is drawn from a study of blood T cell repertoires in COVID-19. Overall study context: Sites in the United States, Italy and Spain provided acute and convalescent COVID-19 samples. Sources were T cells, B-cell-depleted T cells, or PBMCs; the material itself was cDNA or gDNA.

Sequences were obtained from peripheral blood. The chain is built from TRBV15 and TRBJ2-3, with D unclear. The receptor comes from a man aged 50 to 59 with active COVID-19. In DNA, the CDR3 is TGTGCCACCAGCAGAGCGGTTAAAGCAGATACGCAGTATTTT. Translation gives CATSRAVKADTQYF.